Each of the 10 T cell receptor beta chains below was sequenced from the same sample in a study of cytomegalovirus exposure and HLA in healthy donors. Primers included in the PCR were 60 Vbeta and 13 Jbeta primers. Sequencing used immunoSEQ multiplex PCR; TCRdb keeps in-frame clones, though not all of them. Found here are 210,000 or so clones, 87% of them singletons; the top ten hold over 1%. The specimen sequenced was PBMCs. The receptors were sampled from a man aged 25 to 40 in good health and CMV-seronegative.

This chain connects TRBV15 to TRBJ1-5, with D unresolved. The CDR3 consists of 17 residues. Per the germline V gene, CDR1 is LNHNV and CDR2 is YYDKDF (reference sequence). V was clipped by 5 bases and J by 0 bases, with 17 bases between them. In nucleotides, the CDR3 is TGTGCCACCAGCCCAAGGCAGGCTATTTATAGCAATCAGCCCCAGCATTTT. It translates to CATSPRQAIYSNQPQHF.

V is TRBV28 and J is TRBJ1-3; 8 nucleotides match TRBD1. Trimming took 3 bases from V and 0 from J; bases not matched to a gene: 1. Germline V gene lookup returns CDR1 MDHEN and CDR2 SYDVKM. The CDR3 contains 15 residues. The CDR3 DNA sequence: TGTGCCAGCAGTTTCAGGGGGCACTCTGGAAACACCATATATTTT. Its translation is CASSFRGHSGNTIYF.

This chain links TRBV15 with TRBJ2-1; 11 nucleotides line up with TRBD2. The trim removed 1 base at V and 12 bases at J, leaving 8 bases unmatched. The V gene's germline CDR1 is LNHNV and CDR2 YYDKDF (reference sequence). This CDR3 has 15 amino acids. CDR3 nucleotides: TGTGCCACCAGCAGAGCCGGGACTAGCGGCCTAAGGCAGTTCTTC. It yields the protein CATSRAGTSGLRQFF.

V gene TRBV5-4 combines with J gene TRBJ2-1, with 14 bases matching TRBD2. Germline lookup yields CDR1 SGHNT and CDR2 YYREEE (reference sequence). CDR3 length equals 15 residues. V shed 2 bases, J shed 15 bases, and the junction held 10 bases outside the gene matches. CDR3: CASSLWTSGRPQRFF. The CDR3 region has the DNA TGTGCCAGCAGCTTATGGACTAGCGGGAGGCCCCAACGGTTCTTC.

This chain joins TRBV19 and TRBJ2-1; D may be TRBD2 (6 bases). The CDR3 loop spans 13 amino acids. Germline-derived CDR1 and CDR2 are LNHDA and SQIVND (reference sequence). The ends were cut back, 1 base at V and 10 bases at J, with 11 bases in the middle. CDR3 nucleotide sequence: TGTGCCAGTAGTATAGGGAGGGTTCGAGAGCAGTTCTTC. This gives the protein CASSIGRVREQFF. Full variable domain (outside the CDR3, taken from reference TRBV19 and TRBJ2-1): DGGITQSPKYLFRKEGQNVTLSCEQNLNHDAMYWYRQDPGQGLRLIYYSQIVNDFQKGDIAEGYSVSREKKESFPLTVTSAQKNPTAFYLCASSIGRVREQFFGPGTRLTVL.

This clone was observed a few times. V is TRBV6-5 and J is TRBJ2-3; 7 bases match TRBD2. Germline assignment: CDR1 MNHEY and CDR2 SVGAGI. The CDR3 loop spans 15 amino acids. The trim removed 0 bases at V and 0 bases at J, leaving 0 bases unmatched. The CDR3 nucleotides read TGTGCCAGCAGTTACTCTAGCGGGAGCACAGATACGCAGTATTTT. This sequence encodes CASSYSSGSTDTQYF.

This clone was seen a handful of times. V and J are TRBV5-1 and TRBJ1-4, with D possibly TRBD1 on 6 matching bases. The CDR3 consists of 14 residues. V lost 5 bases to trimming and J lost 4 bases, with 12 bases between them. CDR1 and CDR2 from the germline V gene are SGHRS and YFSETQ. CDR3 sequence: CASRGGGSNEKLFF. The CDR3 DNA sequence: TGCGCCAGCAGAGGGGGAGGGAGTAATGAAAAACTGTTTTTT.

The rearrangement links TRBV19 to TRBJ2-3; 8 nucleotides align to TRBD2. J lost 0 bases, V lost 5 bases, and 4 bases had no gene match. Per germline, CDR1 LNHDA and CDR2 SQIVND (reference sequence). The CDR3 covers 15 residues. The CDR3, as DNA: TGTGCCAGTAGTTTGAGCGGGGGAAGCACAGATACGCAGTATTTT. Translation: CASSLSGGSTDTQYF. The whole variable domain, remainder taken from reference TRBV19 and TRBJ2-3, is DGGITQSPKYLFRKEGQNVTLSCEQNLNHDAMYWYRQDPGQGLRLIYYSQIVNDFQKGDIAEGYSVSREKKESFPLTVTSAQKNPTAFYLCASSLSGGSTDTQYFGPGTRLTVL.

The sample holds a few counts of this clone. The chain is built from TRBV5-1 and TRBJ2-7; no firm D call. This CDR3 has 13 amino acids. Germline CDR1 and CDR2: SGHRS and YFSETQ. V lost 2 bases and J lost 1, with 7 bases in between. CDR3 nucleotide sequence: TGCGCCAGCAGCTTTCCAGGTTCCTACGAGCAGTACTTC. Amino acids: CASSFPGSYEQYF.

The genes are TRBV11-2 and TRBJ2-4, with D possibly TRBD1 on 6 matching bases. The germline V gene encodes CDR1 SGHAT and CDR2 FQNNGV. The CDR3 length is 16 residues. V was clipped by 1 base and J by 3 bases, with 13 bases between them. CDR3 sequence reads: CASSLVPTGGKNIQYF. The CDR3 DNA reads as TGTGCCAGCAGCTTAGTCCCGACAGGTGGCAAAAACATTCAGTACTTC.